These T cell receptor beta chains were read from a single sample in a study of CD8+ T cells in alopecia areata. The repertoire was sequenced with immunoSEQ multiplex PCR; TCRdb's copy has only in-frame clones and lacks some. The profile shows more than 95,000 clones, roughly two fifths of them singletons. The sequencing input was CD4+ T cells sorted from blood. These TCRs come from a human donor with alopecia areata. The CDR3 runs from the conserved cysteine through the conserved F or W. The order of the fields is clone size, J gene, V gene, D gene, CDR3 protein, CDR3 DNA. The D gene is left open where the match is weak. A row's size may be missing; if present it is once, few, many or a size class.

size: -
J: TRBJ2-4
V: TRBV5-1
D: TRBD1
CDR3: CASSRMDRVFELKYF
DNA: TGCGCCAGCAGCCGGATGGACAGGGTCTTCGAGTTGAAGTACTTC

size: once
J: TRBJ2-7
V: TRBV9
D: TRBD1
CDR3: CASSAFGQGPNEQYF
DNA: TGTGCCAGCAGCGCTTTCGGACAGGGGCCCAACGAGCAGTACTTC

size: few
J: TRBJ2-5
V: TRBV5-6
D: -
CDR3: CASSLLRNRVKTQYF
DNA: TGTGCCAGCAGCTTGTTAAGGAACAGGGTTAAGACCCAGTACTTC

size: -
J: TRBJ2-2
V: TRBV7-6
D: TRBD2
CDR3: CASSLDGLAGAFDTGELFF
DNA: TGTGCCAGCAGCTTAGATGGACTAGCGGGAGCCTTTGACACCGGGGAGCTGTTTTTT

size: once
J: TRBJ2-7
V: TRBV30
D: -
CDR3: CAWRRRRDTRTYEQYF
DNA: TGTGCCTGGAGGAGGAGGCGGGACACACGAACCTACGAGCAGTACTTC

size: -
J: TRBJ2-1
V: TRBV28
D: -
CDR3: CASSSPGVSYNEQFF
DNA: TGTGCCAGCAGTTCTCCAGGGGTTTCCTACAATGAGCAGTTCTTC

size: -
J: TRBJ2-7
V: TRBV14
D: -
CDR3: CASSRGQPDDYEQYF
DNA: TGTGCCAGCAGCCGTGGGCAACCCGACGATTACGAGCAGTACTTC

size: -
J: TRBJ2-5
V: TRBV28
D: TRBD2
CDR3: CASRTGGETQYF
DNA: TGTGCCAGCAGGACGGGAGGAGAGACCCAGTACTTC

size: -
J: TRBJ1-2
V: TRBV7-2
D: -
CDR3: CASSLDPANYGYTF
DNA: TGTGCCAGCAGCTTAGATCCAGCTAACTATGGCTACACCTTC

size: -
J: TRBJ1-2
V: TRBV30
D: -
CDR3: CAWTSGEAFGYTF
DNA: TGTGCCTGGACGAGCGGGGAGGCCTTTGGCTACACCTTC

size: -
J: TRBJ1-2
V: TRBV7-2
D: TRBD1
CDR3: CASTKQGDSWYGYTF
DNA: TGTGCCAGCACAAAACAGGGGGACTCCTGGTATGGCTACACCTTC

size: -
J: TRBJ1-2
V: TRBV30
D: TRBD1
CDR3: CAWSSSAGTAGDVLF
DNA: TGTGCCTGGAGTAGTTCAGCAGGGACAGCGGGGGACGTACTCTTC

size: -
J: TRBJ2-2
V: TRBV5-1
D: TRBD2
CDR3: CASSTRLADTGELFF
DNA: TGCGCCAGCAGCACCCGACTAGCGGACACCGGGGAGCTGTTTTTT

size: few
J: TRBJ2-7
V: TRBV5-1
D: -
CDR3: CASSLGDPTRWEQYF
DNA: TGCGCCAGCAGCTTGGGGGACCCGACGAGGTGGGAGCAGTACTTC

size: -
J: TRBJ2-5
V: TRBV2
D: -
CDR3: CASRRGFGSQETQYF
DNA: TGTGCCAGCAGGAGGGGGTTTGGAAGCCAAGAGACCCAGTACTTC

size: few
J: TRBJ1-2
V: TRBV5-1
D: -
CDR3: CASAVEQSYGYTF
DNA: TGCGCCAGCGCCGTGGAGCAGTCCTATGGCTACACCTTC

size: few
J: TRBJ2-3
V: TRBV19
D: -
CDR3: CASSAGTDTQYF
DNA: TGTGCCAGTAGTGCGGGAACAGATACGCAGTATTTT

size: -
J: TRBJ2-5
V: TRBV29-1
D: -
CDR3: CSVEDRGGIGTQYF
DNA: TGCAGCGTTGAAGATCGAGGGGGGATAGGTACCCAGTACTTC

size: -
J: TRBJ1-4
V: TRBV29-1
D: -
CDR3: CSVTQGLSEKLFF
DNA: TGCAGCGTAACACAGGGATTAAGTGAAAAACTGTTTTTT

size: -
J: TRBJ2-7
V: TRBV14
D: -
CDR3: CASSQVGAGEQYF
DNA: TGTGCCAGCAGCCAAGTTGGGGCAGGCGAGCAGTACTTC

size: few
J: TRBJ2-3
V: TRBV28
D: TRBD2
CDR3: CASSWSSGGADTQYF
DNA: TGTGCCAGCAGTTGGTCTAGCGGTGGCGCAGATACGCAGTATTTT

size: few
J: TRBJ2-7
V: TRBV7-9
D: TRBD2
CDR3: CASSLDFGRGDSYEQYF
DNA: TGTGCCAGCAGCTTAGATTTCGGGCGGGGGGATTCCTACGAGCAGTACTTC

size: few
J: TRBJ2-1
V: TRBV19
D: -
CDR3: CASSIPGIPYNEQFF
DNA: TGTGCCAGTAGTATACCCGGGATCCCCTACAATGAGCAGTTCTTC

size: -
J: TRBJ1-1
V: TRBV29-1
D: -
CDR3: CSGTAGTRLNTEAFF
DNA: TGCAGCGGAACTGCAGGGACACGATTGAACACTGAAGCTTTCTTT

size: few
J: TRBJ2-7
V: TRBV27
D: -
CDR3: CASSSTRPHEQYF
DNA: TGTGCCAGCAGTTCCACCCGACCGCACGAGCAGTACTTC

size: -
J: TRBJ1-2
V: TRBV18
D: -
CDR3: CASSPLDTSNYGYTF
DNA: TGTGCCAGCTCACCACTTGACACATCTAACTATGGCTACACCTTC

size: few
J: TRBJ1-1
V: TRBV18
D: -
CDR3: CASSLLAPTPEAFF
DNA: TGTGCCAGCTCACTCCTGGCCCCGACGCCTGAAGCTTTCTTT

size: few
J: TRBJ2-1
V: TRBV18
D: -
CDR3: CASSPLTGPTYNEQFF
DNA: TGTGCCAGCTCACCTTTGACTGGGCCTACCTACAATGAGCAGTTCTTC

size: -
J: TRBJ1-2
V: TRBV30
D: TRBD1
CDR3: CAWSGTGGNYGYTF
DNA: TGTGCCTGGAGTGGGACAGGGGGCAACTATGGCTACACCTTC

size: few
J: TRBJ2-1
V: TRBV5-1
D: -
CDR3: CASSLGPSSYNEQFF
DNA: TGCGCCAGCAGCTTGGGCCCTAGCTCCTACAATGAGCAGTTCTTC

size: -
J: TRBJ2-4
V: TRBV7-9
D: -
CDR3: CASSLAGGGRTAKNIQYF
DNA: TGTGCCAGCAGCTTAGCGGGAGGGGGGAGAACGGCCAAAAACATTCAGTACTTC

size: -
J: TRBJ2-5
V: TRBV30
D: -
CDR3: CAWSVRVRETQYF
DNA: TGTGCCTGGAGTGTACGGGTTAGAGAGACCCAGTACTTC

size: -
J: TRBJ1-6
V: TRBV9
D: -
CDR3: CASSVASAPDSPLHF
DNA: TGTGCCAGCAGCGTAGCATCGGCCCCTGACTCACCCCTCCACTTT

size: -
J: TRBJ2-7
V: TRBV14
D: TRBD1
CDR3: CASSQIDRAGYEQYF
DNA: TGTGCCAGCAGCCAAATAGACAGGGCGGGCTACGAGCAGTACTTC

size: few
J: TRBJ1-4
V: TRBV30
D: -
CDR3: CAWRPAAEEKLFF
DNA: TGTGCCTGGAGACCCGCAGCAGAGGAAAAACTGTTTTTT

size: -
J: TRBJ1-4
V: TRBV5-1
D: TRBD1
CDR3: CASSTGDREYEKLFF
DNA: TGCGCCAGCAGCACTGGTGACAGGGAGTATGAAAAACTGTTTTTT

size: -
J: TRBJ1-6
V: TRBV7-8
D: -
CDR3: CASSSRQTGNSPLHF
DNA: TGTGCCAGCAGCTCACGCCAGACAGGCAATTCACCCCTCCACTTT

size: few
J: TRBJ1-5
V: TRBV19
D: -
CDR3: CASSTEINQPQHF
DNA: TGTGCCAGTAGTACCGAAATTAATCAGCCCCAGCATTTT

size: once
J: TRBJ2-5
V: TRBV29-1
D: TRBD2
CDR3: CSVDGSGRQETQYF
DNA: TGCAGCGTTGACGGTAGCGGGAGACAAGAGACCCAGTACTTC

size: -
J: TRBJ2-6
V: TRBV7-2
D: TRBD1
CDR3: CASSTSGWRTGPGANVLTF
DNA: TGTGCCAGCAGCACCTCCGGGTGGCGGACAGGGCCCGGGGCCAACGTCCTGACTTTC

size: -
J: TRBJ2-3
V: TRBV29-1
D: -
CDR3: CSGTAYTDTQYF
DNA: TGCAGCGGAACAGCCTACACAGATACGCAGTATTTT

size: many
J: TRBJ2-5
V: TRBV7-2
D: TRBD2
CDR3: CASSRQRGDQETQYF
DNA: TGTGCCAGCAGCAGACAGCGGGGGGATCAAGAGACCCAGTACTTC

size: -
J: TRBJ1-1
V: TRBV7-9
D: -
CDR3: CAYRTDLNTEAFF
DNA: TGTGCCTATCGGACAGATTTGAACACTGAAGCTTTCTTT

size: few
J: TRBJ1-5
V: TRBV5-4
D: -
CDR3: CASSPDPGANQPQHF
DNA: TGTGCCAGCAGTCCGGATCCAGGGGCCAATCAGCCCCAGCATTTT

size: few
J: TRBJ1-1
V: TRBV5-1
D: TRBD1
CDR3: CASRRDRDGTEAFF
DNA: TGCGCCAGCAGGAGGGACAGGGATGGTACTGAAGCTTTCTTT

size: few
J: TRBJ2-5
V: TRBV29-1
D: TRBD2
CDR3: CSPPFSGVQETQYF
DNA: TGCAGCCCCCCCTTTAGCGGGGTCCAAGAGACCCAGTACTTC

size: -
J: TRBJ2-7
V: TRBV11-1
D: -
CDR3: CASSLRDYEQYF
DNA: TGTGCCAGCAGCTTAAGGGACTACGAGCAGTACTTC

size: few
J: TRBJ2-5
V: TRBV6-4
D: -
CDR3: CASSTGPQETQYF
DNA: TGTGCCAGCAGTACGGGACCGCAAGAGACCCAGTACTTC

size: few
J: TRBJ1-2
V: TRBV5-1
D: -
CDR3: CASSSAGGIGGYTF
DNA: TGCGCCAGCAGCTCCGCCGGGGGGATTGGTGGCTACACCTTC

size: -
J: TRBJ1-2
V: TRBV28
D: -
CDR3: CASSLRGPIYGYTF
DNA: TGTGCCAGCAGTTTACGGGGTCCGATCTATGGCTACACCTTC

size: -
J: TRBJ1-5
V: TRBV7-2
D: -
CDR3: CASSLEGGEKPQHF
DNA: TGTGCCAGCAGCTTAGAAGGAGGGGAGAAGCCCCAGCATTTT

size: -
J: TRBJ2-5
V: TRBV28
D: TRBD2
CDR3: CASSAGLAGVGTQYF
DNA: TGTGCCAGCAGTGCGGGACTAGCGGGAGTTGGGACCCAGTACTTC

size: -
J: TRBJ2-3
V: TRBV7-2
D: -
CDR3: CASLSGPSTDTQYF
DNA: TGCGCCAGCTTAAGCGGACCTAGCACAGATACGCAGTATTTT

size: -
J: TRBJ2-7
V: TRBV6-1
D: -
CDR3: CASSITGTSSSVYF
DNA: TGTGCCAGCAGTATTACAGGGACGAGCTCCTCCGTGTACTTC

size: -
J: TRBJ2-5
V: TRBV23-1
D: -
CDR3: CASSQQGNEETQYF
DNA: TGCGCCAGCAGTCAACAGGGGAACGAAGAGACCCAGTACTTC

size: few
J: TRBJ2-3
V: TRBV29-1
D: TRBD2
CDR3: CSSLGTSKEDTQYF
DNA: TGCAGCAGCTTAGGGACTAGTAAAGAAGATACGCAGTATTTT

size: -
J: TRBJ1-1
V: TRBV29-1
D: -
CDR3: CSAEDSWNTEAFF
DNA: TGCAGCGCTGAGGACTCTTGGAACACTGAAGCTTTCTTT

size: -
J: TRBJ2-5
V: TRBV7-6
D: -
CDR3: CASSRGLLAETQYF
DNA: TGTGCCAGCAGCCGAGGCCTCCTAGCCGAGACCCAGTACTTC

size: -
J: TRBJ2-7
V: TRBV5-1
D: -
CDR3: CASSLSTTSYEQYF
DNA: TGCGCCAGCAGCTTGTCCACAACGTCCTACGAGCAGTACTTC